A single sample gave rise to the 20 T cell receptor beta chains below, sequenced in a study of blood T cell repertoires in COVID-19. Repertoires were generated with immunoSEQ multiplex PCR, while TCRdb's copy carries only in-frame clones and drops some. The data show 120,000 to 150,000 clones, about 80% seen once. Sequenced input: PBMCs or T cells enriched from blood (not recorded which). These receptors originate from a middle-aged man in a cohort exposed to, infected with or recovered from COVID-19 (not recorded which).

The chain is built from TRBV29-1 and TRBJ2-3, with 9 bases lining up with TRBD1. The germline V gene has CDR1 SQVTM and CDR2 ANQGSEA. Trimming at V came to 4 bases and at J to 5 bases, leaving 7 bases not matched to a gene. The CDR3 length is 14 residues. DNA of the CDR3: TGCAGCGTTGGGCAAGGGACAGGGAGAGATACGCAGTATTTT. Amino acid sequence: CSVGQGTGRDTQYF.

J is TRBJ2-7 and V is TRBV15, with 8 bases lining up with TRBD1. V was clipped by 0 bases and J by 7 bases; unmatched bases: 8. CDR1 LNHNV and CDR2 YYDKDF come from the germline V gene (reference sequence). There are 15 residues in the CDR3. Written as DNA, the CDR3 is TGTGCCACCAGCAGAGATTGGGCAGGGGGCCGTGAGCAGTACTTC. This translates into CATSRDWAGGREQYF.

The chain carries TRBV5-3 and TRBJ1-2, with 8 bases aligning to TRBD1. TRBV5-3 is treated as an ORF (open reading frame) with a function not yet certain. V dropped 4 bases and J dropped 5; count of bases not matched to a gene: 7. The CDR3 consists of 14 residues. The CDR3 loop is CARSAWTGCYGYTF. DNA for the CDR3: TGTGCCAGAAGCGCCTGGACAGGGTGTTATGGCTACACCTTC.

The rearrangement uses TRBV5-4 and TRBJ2-5, with 10 bases fitting TRBD2. V lost 0 bases to trimming and J lost 2 bases; unmatched junction nucleotides: 7. This CDR3 contains 17 residues. Germline CDR1 SGHNT, CDR2 YYREEE (reference sequence). The CDR3 DNA sequence: TGTGCCAGCAGCTTGGGAAGCGGGACTAGCGAGCAAGAGACCCAGTACTTC. Encoded protein: CASSLGSGTSEQETQYF. The full variable domain, completed using reference TRBV5-4 and TRBJ2-5, is ETGVTQSPTHLIKTRGQQVTLRCSSQSGHNTVSWYQQALGQGPQFIFQYYREEENGRGNFPPRFSGLQFPNYSSELNVNALELDDSALYLCASSLGSGTSEQETQYFGPGTRLLVL.

The chain couples TRBV5-4 to TRBJ1-1; 9 positions match TRBD1. The CDR3 contains 15 residues. Trimming cost V 0 bases and J 4 bases; bases outside gene matches: 4. Germline values: CDR1 SGHNT, CDR2 YYREEE (reference sequence). The CDR3 DNA reads TGTGCCAGCAGCTTGGCAGGGACAGGGTCCACTGAAGCTTTCTTT. Translation gives CASSLAGTGSTEAFF. The entire variable domain, with the rest obtained from reference TRBV5-4 and TRBJ1-1, is as follows: ETGVTQSPTHLIKTRGQQVTLRCSSQSGHNTVSWYQQALGQGPQFIFQYYREEENGRGNFPPRFSGLQFPNYSSELNVNALELDDSALYLCASSLAGTGSTEAFFGQGTRLTVV.

This clone was counted many times. The chain joins TRBV4-1 to TRBJ1-1; D is perhaps TRBD1 (5 bases). This CDR3 spans 14 amino acids. Germline loops: CDR1 MGHRA, CDR2 YSYEKL. V lost 4 bases and J 1 base, leaving 10 bases between the germline ends. The CDR3 DNA sequence: TGCGCCAGCAGCCGTCAACAGGCGAACACTGAAGCTTTCTTT. Translation: CASSRQQANTEAFF.

The chain couples TRBV15 to TRBJ2-1; D is possibly TRBD1 (7 bases). The CDR3 length is 15 residues. The V end was cut by 0 bases, the J end by 4 bases, with 10 bases between. Germline V gene sequence: CDR1 LNHNV, CDR2 YYDKDF (reference sequence). CDR3 sequence (DNA): TGTGCCACCAGCAGAGATCAGGGGGGTTACAATGAGCAGTTCTTC. It specifies CATSRDQGGYNEQFF.

The chain joins TRBV14 to TRBJ2-7, with 13 nucleotides matching TRBD2. The V gene end was trimmed by 5 bases and the J gene end by 1 base; junction bases not matched to a gene: 11. Germline V gives CDR1 SGHDN, CDR2 FVKESK. The CDR3 spans 18 residues. The CDR3 DNA follows: TGTGCCAGCAGCTTACTAACCGGGACTAGCGGGAAGTCCTACGAGCAGTACTTC. This sequence encodes CASSLLTGTSGKSYEQYF.

This sequence joins TRBV27 and TRBJ1-6; the match to TRBD1 covers 9 bases. The germline V gene has CDR1 MNHEY and CDR2 SMNVEV (reference sequence). This CDR3 contains 19 residues. With 1 base clipped from V and 5 bases from J, the junction kept 12 bases outside the gene matches. The CDR3 loop reads CASSLYGTGWGGDNSPLHF. In DNA, the CDR3 is TGTGCCAGCAGTTTATATGGGACAGGGTGGGGTGGAGATAATTCACCCCTCCACTTT.

The gene calls are TRBV21-1 and TRBJ1-1; the table assigns TRBD1, which was not confirmed against the DNA. TRBV21-1 counts as a pseudogene. The CDR3 sequence is 22 residues long. CDR3 protein: CASSKNFTGVRKDPGTGAEAFF. For the CDR3, the DNA is TGTGCCAGCAGCAAGAATTTTACCGGGGTAAGGAAGGATCCAGGGACAGGGGCTGAAGCTTTCTTT.

The sample holds one count of this clone. The V call is TRBV6-7, the J call TRBJ1-1; TRBD1 aligns across 7 bases. TRBV6-7 carries the ORF label, with uncertain function. CDR3 length: 14 amino acids. Trimming removed 1 base from V and 8 bases from J; junction bases left unmatched: 7. This chain's CDR3 is CASSYLADRVEAFF. Written as DNA, the CDR3 is TGTGCCAGCAGTTACTTAGCTGACAGGGTGGAAGCTTTCTTT.

The chain carries TRBV23-1 and TRBJ2-7; TRBD1 aligns across 10 bases. TRBV23-1 is filed as an ORF, its function uncertain. J was trimmed by 6 bases and V by 3 bases; bases with no gene match: 14. This CDR3 is built from 17 residues. The chain's CDR3 is CASSQEVDGDRGREQYF. The CDR3, as DNA: TGCGCCAGCAGTCAGGAGGTGGATGGGGACAGGGGACGCGAGCAGTACTTC.

The chain recombines TRBV4-3 with TRBJ2-3, with 7 bases fitting TRBD2. This CDR3 is built from 15 residues. Losses at the gene ends were 2 bases for V and 4 bases for J; bases not matched to a gene: 6. Germline CDR1 reads LGHNA; CDR2 reads YSLEER. The CDR3 DNA reads TGCGCCAGCAGCCAATGGCGGGGGTCCCCAGATACGCAGTATTTT. It is translated as CASSQWRGSPDTQYF.

The chain carries TRBV6-2 or TRBV6-3 and TRBJ2-1, with TRBD2 as a possible D gene (6 bases). CDR3 length equals 15 residues. Trimming stripped 4 bases from V and 5 bases from J, with 15 bases between. CDR1 MNHEY and CDR2 SVGEGT come from the germline V gene. CDR3 bases: TGTGCCAGCAGTTCCACCGGCGGGGTAAACAATGAGCAGTTCTTC. Protein: CASSSTGGVNNEQFF.

The chain joins TRBV6-5 to TRBJ2-7, with 9 bases fitting TRBD2. Trimming took 8 bases from V and 4 from J; bases not matched to a gene: 6. Germline CDR1 is MNHEY and CDR2 is SVGAGI. The CDR3 loop spans 13 amino acids. CDR3 in amino acids: CASQSGRKYEQYF. The CDR3 coding sequence is TGTGCCAGCCAGAGCGGGAGGAAGTACGAGCAGTACTTC.

The chain links TRBV7-7 to TRBJ2-5, with D possibly TRBD2 on 6 matching bases. Germline V gene data show CDR1 as SSHAT and CDR2 as FNYEAQ (reference sequence). Between the trimmed V and J ends, which lost 5 bases and 4 bases, there was a span of 11 bases. This CDR3 is 13 amino acids long. The CDR3 sequence is CASSTSGVETQYF. The DNA of the CDR3 is TGTGCCAGCAGCACCTCGGGGGTAGAGACCCAGTACTTC.

The V gene is TRBV3-1 (or the pseudogene TRBV3-2), the J gene TRBJ2-4; TRBD2 is a possible D gene (5 bases). With 3 bases removed from V and 9 bases from J, the gap between germline ends came to 9 bases. Germline loops: CDR1 LGHDT, CDR2 YNNKEL (reference sequence). The CDR3 covers 12 residues. CDR3 residues: CASSQPEGIQYF. CDR3 nucleotide sequence: TGTGCCAGCAGCCAGCCTGAGGGCATTCAGTACTTC.

This chain joins TRBV5-1 and TRBJ2-3; 15 bases map to TRBD2. CDR1 is SGHRS and CDR2 is YFSETQ in the germline V gene. The ends lost 4 bases at V and 4 bases at J; junction bases unmatched: 4. The CDR3 runs to 16 residues. The CDR3 sequence is CASSTGLAGGPDTQYF. The CDR3 DNA is TGCGCCAGCAGCACAGGACTAGCGGGAGGGCCAGATACGCAGTATTTT.

The chain combines TRBV28 with TRBJ2-2, with a weak D call TRBD2 (6 bases). Germline V lookup: CDR1 MDHEN, CDR2 SYDVKM. V lost 2 bases, J lost 13 bases, and 17 bases lay in between. The CDR3 length is 14 residues. For the CDR3, the DNA is TGTGCCAGCAGTTTAGGAGTTTGGAGGGACGGGCTGTTTTTT. Protein: CASSLGVWRDGLFF.

The J gene is TRBJ1-6, the V gene TRBV24-1, with 9 bases matching TRBD1. The CDR3 spans 18 residues. J gave up 2 bases and V 8 bases, and 12 bases lay outside the gene matches. The germline gives CDR1 KGHDR, CDR2 SFDVKD. The CDR3 coding sequence is TGTGCCACCACTCACCCGAAGGGACAGGGTACCTATAATTCACCCCTCCACTTT. This translates into CATTHPKGQGTYNSPLHF.